This T cell receptor (beta chain) was retrieved from a study of shared clonotypes between healthy human individuals. Study-wide results and limits: Specimens sampled were limited to blood, with tissue repertoires likely differing.

The naive CD8 subset, CD45RO-negative cells positively selected for CCR7, excluded terminally differentiated effector memory CD45RA+ cells. Donors had no recently reported acute infections or vaccinations and were HIV-negative. Every contributor of samples was a Caucasian grown-up residing in Nashville, Tennessee. Note on this clone: Its antigen is unidentified.

Replicate PCRs run on sorted subsets employed around 200 ng DNA, around 27,000 T cell genomes. The data were produced by immunoSEQ multiplex PCR, yet TCRdb's version contains in-frame clones alone and is incomplete. The data hold about 2.2 million clones, with about 93% observed a single time. This sequence was found in a man between 18 and 29 years old in good health. Some clones in this sample may be carry-over from other donors' samples. Sequencing was performed on naive CD8+ T cells from PBMCs.

CDR3 protein: CASSEGRGRESYEQYF. DNA of the CDR3: TGTGCCAGCAGTGAAGGTCGGGGCAGGGAGTCCTACGAGCAGTACTTC. This chain links TRBV2 with TRBJ2-7; either TRBD1 or TRBD2 may supply D (5 bases each). This CDR3 has 16 amino acids. V lost 1 base to trimming and J lost 1 base, with 14 bases between them. CDR1 SNHLY and CDR2 FYNNEI come from the germline V gene.